This passage covers 14 T cell receptor beta chains from one sample sequenced in a study of beta chain features in type 1 diabetes. Sequencing targeted expressed TCRB transcripts, as all isolated RNA had been reverse transcribed. Libraries were prepared by immunoSEQ multiplex PCR; TCRdb keeps only in-frame clonotypes and omits some of them. Of 400,000 to 500,000 clones listed, roughly 13% are singletons. Sequencing input: naive CD4+ T cells from blood. Receptors originate from a man in his thirties or forties in good health.

The chain is built from TRBV4-1 and TRBJ2-1, with D unresolved. There are 14 residues in the CDR3. CDR1 and CDR2 (germline): MGHRA, YSYEKL. Trimming left V 2 bases short and J 4 bases short, with 9 bases between. The DNA for the CDR3 is TGCGCCAGCAGCCAAATTAGGCGTTACAATGAGCAGTTCTTC. Protein product: CASSQIRRYNEQFF.

This clone was observed a handful of times. The chain couples TRBV25-1 to TRBJ2-7; the D is unclear. Per the germline V gene, CDR1 is MGHDK and CDR2 is SYGVNS. V dropped 2 bases and J dropped 2 bases, with 10 bases sitting between them. This CDR3 contains 14 residues. In nucleotides, the CDR3 is TGTGCCAGCAGTGAACTTATGGTGGCCTACGAGCAGTACGTC. Encoded protein: CASSELMVAYEQYV.

J is TRBJ1-1 and V is TRBV7-9, with 9 positions matching TRBD1. Germline V lookup: CDR1 SEHNR, CDR2 FQNEAQ (reference sequence). This CDR3 is 16 amino acids long. After removal of 5 bases from V and 5 bases from J, the junction contained 12 bases not matched to a gene. The CDR3: CASSPITGGEGTEAFF. The CDR3 bases are TGTGCCAGCAGCCCAATTACAGGGGGCGAAGGGACTGAAGCTTTCTTT.

The J gene is TRBJ1-1, the V gene TRBV27, with 7 bases identical to TRBD1. V lost 5 bases and J lost 7; bases outside the gene matches: 7. The CDR3 consists of 13 residues. The germline CDR1 and CDR2 sequences are MNHEY and SMNVEV (reference sequence). The CDR3 sequence is CASSVTTGFEAFF. The CDR3 region has the DNA TGTGCCAGCAGTGTGACGACAGGGTTTGAAGCTTTCTTT.

The chain couples TRBV11-1 to TRBJ2-7; 8 bases fit TRBD1. V dropped 5 bases and J dropped 5; count of bases not matched to a gene: 5. Looked up from germline, CDR1 is SGHAT and CDR2 is FQDESV (reference sequence). The CDR3 has 13 residues. The CDR3: CASSLTGVHEQYV. In nucleotides, the CDR3 is TGTGCCAGCAGCCTGACAGGGGTTCACGAGCAGTACGTC.

CDR3 DNA sequence: TGCGCCAGCAGCCCATCTTCGGGGGGTAGCACCGGGGAGCTGTTTTTT. It translates to CASSPSSGGSTGELFF. V and J are TRBV4-1 and TRBJ2-2, with 7 bases aligning to TRBD2. After removal of 4 bases from V and 4 bases from J, the junction contained 9 bases not matched to a gene. The CDR3 totals 16 residues. CDR1 and CDR2 from the germline V gene are MGHRA and YSYEKL.

The rearrangement uses TRBV19 and TRBJ2-1; TRBD1 might be the D (5 bases). The CDR3 sequence is 14 residues long. Between the trimmed V and J ends, which lost 6 bases and 9 bases, there was a span of 18 bases. CDR1 LNHDA and CDR2 SQIVND come from the germline V gene (reference sequence). The CDR3 is CASSQFASRGEQFF. The CDR3 DNA reads TGTGCCAGTAGCCAATTTGCCAGTAGGGGTGAGCAGTTCTTC.

In its sample, this clone was seen a few times. The V gene is TRBV4-3, the J gene TRBJ2-5; D not resolved. CDR3 size: 19 residues. The germline V gene encodes CDR1 LGHNA and CDR2 YSLEER. The V gene lost 4 bases and the J gene lost 4 bases, with 28 bases spanning the gap. The CDR3 region has the DNA TGCGCCAGCAGCCGAAGCCCCACCGTGGGATCGATATCTGCAGAGACCCAGTACTTC. This codes for CASSRSPTVGSISAETQYF.

This clone was detected a few times. V is TRBV9 and J is TRBJ2-1, with 10 bases matching TRBD2. Trimming removed 3 bases from V and 5 bases from J; junction bases left unmatched: 5. Germline CDR1 is SGDLS and CDR2 is YYNGEE. This CDR3 is 15 amino acids long. The CDR3 sequence: CASSARTSGHNEQFF. The CDR3 bases are TGTGCCAGCAGCGCCCGGACTAGCGGACACAATGAGCAGTTCTTC.

This clone was counted only a few times. The V and J genes are TRBV7-9 and TRBJ2-5; possible D gene TRBD2, 5 bases. There are 13 residues in the CDR3. The V and J ends lost 3 bases and 11 bases respectively, with 16 bases between them. Germline CDR1 is SEHNR and CDR2 is FQNEAQ (reference sequence). The CDR3 bases are TGTGCCAGCAGCTTCTTGGGGTTGGAGGAGCAGTACTTC. Protein product: CASSFLGLEEQYF.

The rearrangement uses TRBV6-6 and TRBJ1-5, with a weak D call TRBD1 (6 bases). Trimming removed 4 bases from V and 7 bases from J, with 14 bases in between. This CDR3 is built from 14 residues. Per the germline V gene, CDR1 is MNHNY and CDR2 is SVGAGI (reference sequence). The CDR3 sequence is CASSSPQGGQPQHF. DNA of the CDR3: TGTGCCAGCAGTTCACCACAGGGAGGGCAGCCCCAGCATTTT.

The chain is built from TRBV7-8 and TRBJ2-7; D is possibly TRBD2 (5 bases). CDR1 SGHVS and CDR2 FQNEAQ come from the germline V gene. Trimming stripped 1 base from V and 9 bases from J, with 16 bases between. The CDR3 consists of 14 residues. The CDR3 DNA is TGTGCCAGCAGCTTAGTCTCCGGGAATGCGGGGCAGTACGTC. Its protein is CASSLVSGNAGQYV.

The chain is built from TRBV19 and TRBJ2-3; 7 bases align to TRBD1. J lost 3 bases, V lost 8 bases, and 8 bases had no gene match. Germline V gives CDR1 LNHDA, CDR2 SQIVND (reference sequence). This CDR3 has 14 residues. The CDR3: CASGDSLTTDTQYF. The CDR3 DNA follows: TGTGCCAGTGGGGACAGCTTGACGACAGATACGCAGTATTTT.

Regarding this clone: The same CDR3 is also encoded by other DNA sequences in this sample. The V call is TRBV18, the J call TRBJ2-7; D gene uncertain. V lost 3 bases to trimming and J lost 3 bases, with 3 bases between them. Germline values: CDR1 KGHSH, CDR2 LQKENI. This CDR3 has 11 residues. Here the CDR3 reads CASSPGYEQYV. The CDR3 bases are TGTGCCAGCTCACCTGGCTACGAGCAGTACGTC.